This TCR beta chain was identified in a study of blood T cell repertoires in COVID-19. Overall study: The United States, Italy and Spain were the sources of the acute and convalescent COVID-19 samples.

Data came from immunoSEQ multiplex PCR; TCRdb stores just in-frame clones and leaves some out. The sample has over 150,000 clones, about 85% seen once. Trimming left V 1 base short and J 1 base short, with 2 bases between. This CDR3 spans 13 amino acids. In germline, CDR1 is SGHTA, CDR2 FQGNSA. The chain recombines TRBV7-2 with TRBJ1-3; D not resolved. Sample: PBMCs or T cells enriched from blood (not recorded which). The receptor was derived from a woman in her twenties or thirties who had recovered from COVID-19. CDR3 region: CASSLVSGNTIYF. The CDR3, as DNA: TGTGCCAGCAGCTTAGTATCTGGAAACACCATATATTTT.